One and the same sample provided the 29 T cell receptor beta chains below, sequenced in a study of cytomegalovirus exposure and HLA in healthy donors. PCR primers comprised 60 Vbeta and 13 Jbeta primers. The protocol was immunoSEQ multiplex PCR, while the TCRdb copy is restricted to in-frame clones and leaves out a portion. Of around 140,000 clones listed, less than 85% are singletons. Sequencing was performed on PBMCs. These TCRs come from a man aged 40-50 years in good health and CMV-seronegative.

The V call is TRBV25-1, the J call TRBJ1-4; 9 bases line up with TRBD1. The CDR3 runs to 15 residues. Germline V lookup: CDR1 MGHDK, CDR2 SYGVNS. Losses at the gene ends were 10 bases for V and 8 bases for J; bases not matched to a gene: 14. The CDR3: CATPGTGSMLEKLFF. In DNA, the CDR3 is TGTGCCACACCCGGGACAGGGTCCATGTTGGAAAAACTGTTTTTT.

The chain carries TRBV5-8 and TRBJ1-4, with TRBD1 matching over 9 bases. The germline CDR1 and CDR2 sequences are SGHTS and YDEGEE. Trimming took 0 bases from V and 7 from J; bases not matched to a gene: 7. The CDR3 has 16 amino acids. CDR3 DNA sequence: TGTGCCAGCAGCTTGGACAGGGGGCCCTTCGGTGAAAAACTGTTTTTT. Amino acid sequence: CASSLDRGPFGEKLFF.

The V gene is TRBV6-1, the J gene TRBJ2-1; weak D call: TRBD2 (6 bases). The V end was cut by 2 bases, the J end by 15 bases, with 14 bases between. This CDR3 contains 12 residues. Germline V gives CDR1 MNHNS, CDR2 SASEGT. CDR3 loop: CASSESVLGLFF. The CDR3 region has the DNA TGTGCCAGCAGTGAATCGGTCCTGGGACTGTTCTTC.

The V gene is TRBV5-1, the J gene TRBJ2-5, with unresolved D. The germline V gene has CDR1 SGHRS and CDR2 YFSETQ. Trimming removed 8 bases from V and 1 base from J, with 6 bases in between. CDR3 length: 11 amino acids. The CDR3, as DNA: TGCGCCAGACCCAGCCAAGAGACCCAGTACTTC. Translated: CARPSQETQYF.

The V gene is TRBV29-1, the J gene TRBJ2-1; 12 bases line up with TRBD2. With 3 bases clipped from V and 4 bases from J, the junction kept 19 bases outside the gene matches. Germline V gives CDR1 SQVTM, CDR2 ANQGSEA. The length of the CDR3 is 20 residues. CDR3 sequence (DNA): TGCAGCGTTGATACGATACTAGCGGGGGGCCAAACGACCCGATACAATGAGCAGTTCTTC. Its translation: CSVDTILAGGQTTRYNEQFF.

The chain is built from TRBV11-2 and TRBJ2-1; 8 bases fit TRBD2. Losses at the gene ends were 5 bases for V and 4 bases for J; bases not matched to a gene: 7. The V gene's germline CDR1 is SGHAT and CDR2 FQNNGV. The CDR3 contains 15 residues. Written as DNA, the CDR3 is TGTGCCAGCAGCCTCATAGCGGGGCGATACAATGAGCAGTTCTTC. Its translation is CASSLIAGRYNEQFF.

The V and J genes are TRBV19 and TRBJ2-7, with TRBD2 identical over 11 bases. CDR1 is LNHDA, CDR2 SQIVND, per germline (reference sequence). V shed 3 bases, J shed 3 bases, and the junction held 4 bases outside the gene matches. The CDR3 has 15 amino acids. CDR3 sequence reads: CASSISSGGIYEQYF. In DNA form, the CDR3 reads TGTGCCAGTAGTATTTCTAGCGGGGGGATCTACGAGCAGTACTTC.

V is TRBV7-9 and J is TRBJ2-1; 9 bases map to TRBD2. V lost 2 bases and J lost 3; bases outside the gene matches: 5. Germline V CDR1 and CDR2: SEHNR, FQNEAQ (reference sequence). CDR3 length: 16 residues. The DNA of the CDR3 is TGTGCCAGCAGCTTAACAGCGGGAGGTGGCTACAATGAGCAGTTCTTC. The encoded protein is CASSLTAGGGYNEQFF.

The genes are TRBV7-9 and TRBJ2-7; the D gene is possibly TRBD2 (5 bases). The germline gives CDR1 SEHNR, CDR2 FQNEAQ (reference sequence). V was clipped by 5 bases and J by 0 bases, with 11 bases between them. The CDR3 contains 14 residues. CDR3 in amino acids: CASSPPDFSYEQYF. The CDR3 DNA follows: TGTGCCAGCAGCCCGCCGGACTTCTCCTACGAGCAGTACTTC.

The chain carries TRBV6-6 and TRBJ2-7, with TRBD2 matching over 11 bases. The germline gives CDR1 MNHNY, CDR2 SVGAGI (reference sequence). V was clipped by 4 bases and J by 3 bases; unmatched bases: 5. This CDR3 contains 15 residues. The CDR3 coding sequence is TGTGCCAGCAGTTTAGCGGGGGGGCTTGGCTACGAGCAGTACTTC. It codes for CASSLAGGLGYEQYF.

The V gene is TRBV5-1, the J gene TRBJ2-2, with D possibly TRBD2 on 5 matching bases. The CDR3 is 16 residues long. From germline, CDR1 is SGHRS and CDR2 YFSETQ. Trimming shortened V by 0 bases and J by 3 bases, and 12 bases separated the two germline ends. The CDR3 coding sequence is TGCGCCAGCAGCTTGGCCTCGGGGTTCTACACCGGGGAGCTGTTTTTT. It is translated as CASSLASGFYTGELFF. The whole variable domain, remainder taken from reference TRBV5-1 and TRBJ2-2, is KAGVTQTPRYLIKTRGQQVTLSCSPISGHRSVSWYQQTPGQGLQFLFEYFSETQRNKGNFPGRFSGRQFSNSRSEMNVSTLELGDSALYLCASSLASGFYTGELFFGEGSRLTVL.

The V call is TRBV2, the J call TRBJ1-2; 8 bases are shared with TRBD1. The CDR3 loop spans 14 amino acids. J was trimmed by 3 bases and V by 7 bases; bases with no gene match: 7. CDR1 and CDR2 (germline): SNHLY, FYNNEI. This CDR3 is CASTGDRIHYGYTF. Written as DNA, the CDR3 is TGTGCCAGCACTGGGGACAGGATCCACTATGGCTACACCTTC.

The V gene is TRBV25-1, the J gene TRBJ2-7; perhaps TRBD1 as D (5 bases). This CDR3 has 12 amino acids. Between the trimmed V and J ends, which lost 6 bases and 3 bases, there was a span of 9 bases. Germline V gene data show CDR1 as MGHDK and CDR2 as SYGVNS. The CDR3 DNA sequence: TGTGCCAGCAGCTACACAGGCTACGAGCAGTACTTC. As protein: CASSYTGYEQYF.

The chain couples TRBV5-1 to TRBJ1-5; unclear D gene. This CDR3 spans 14 amino acids. Trimming shortened V by 0 bases and J by 9 bases, and 13 bases separated the two germline ends. Germline values: CDR1 SGHRS, CDR2 YFSETQ. CDR3 in DNA: TGCGCCAGCAGCTTGGACAGCACGGATGGGCCCCAGCATTTT. It yields the protein CASSLDSTDGPQHF.

The V and J genes are TRBV11-2 and TRBJ1-1; possible D gene TRBD1, 6 bases. V shed 8 bases and J shed 5 bases, with 21 bases lying between them. Germline values: CDR1 SGHAT, CDR2 FQNNGV. This CDR3 has 15 amino acids. The CDR3 nucleotides are TGTGCCAGCGGGGTTTGGGGGCTTCCCGGTACTGAAGCTTTCTTT. Amino acids: CASGVWGLPGTEAFF.

The sample holds a few counts of this clone. The CDR3 bases are TGCGCCAGCAGCCACAACCATGGGACAGGGGAATGGAATTCACCCCTCCACTTT. Protein sequence: CASSHNHGTGEWNSPLHF. V gene TRBV4-1 combines with J gene TRBJ1-6; 10 bases fit TRBD1. The CDR3 is 18 amino acids. Germline V gene sequence: CDR1 MGHRA, CDR2 YSYEKL. V gave up 3 bases and J gave up 7 bases; unmatched junction bases: 12.

V usage is TRBV27 and J usage is TRBJ2-7; TRBD1 matches at 7 bases. The germline V gene encodes CDR1 MNHEY and CDR2 SMNVEV (reference sequence). There are 16 residues in the CDR3. V lost 4 bases to trimming and J lost 5 bases; unmatched junction nucleotides: 14. CDR3 bases: TGTGCCAGCAGTTCCCCATGGGCAGGGGGAACCAACGAGCAGTACTTC. Its protein is CASSSPWAGGTNEQYF.

The gene calls are TRBV7-2 and TRBJ2-7, with 10 bases aligning to TRBD1. Germline assignment: CDR1 SGHTA and CDR2 FQGNSA. The CDR3 totals 18 residues. V lost 2 bases, J lost 4 bases, and 14 bases stayed unmatched. CDR3 amino acids: CASSLLVGTGQGKYEQYF. In nucleotides, the CDR3 is TGTGCCAGCAGCTTATTGGTGGGTACGGGACAGGGGAAATACGAGCAGTACTTC.

The gene calls are TRBV30 and TRBJ2-1, with 8 nucleotides matching TRBD1. The length of the CDR3 is 13 residues. CDR1 and CDR2 from the germline V gene are GTSNPN and SVGIG (reference sequence). The junction had 5 bases not matched to a gene; V was cut back by 1 base and J by 9 bases. The CDR3 DNA is TGTGCCTGGAGTGGCAGACAGGGGTCTGAGCAGTTCTTC. This translates into CAWSGRQGSEQFF.

A few counts support this clone. This sequence joins TRBV29-1 and TRBJ2-1, with TRBD2 matching over 7 bases. This CDR3 has 11 amino acids. Germline V CDR1 and CDR2: SQVTM, ANQGSEA. J was trimmed by 5 bases and V by 7 bases; bases with no gene match: 2. The CDR3 here is CSGRENNEQFF. As DNA, the CDR3 is TGCAGCGGGCGGGAGAACAATGAGCAGTTCTTC.

This chain uses TRBV4-2 with TRBJ2-1; 13 bases agree with TRBD2. Trimming cost V 4 bases and J 7 bases; bases outside gene matches: 7. The CDR3 totals 16 residues. CDR1 is LGHNA, CDR2 YNFKEQ, per germline. In nucleotides, the CDR3 is TGTGCCAGCAGCCGAAGGACTAGCGGGAGCGATAATGAGCAGTTCTTC. It yields the protein CASSRRTSGSDNEQFF.

The rearrangement joins TRBV9 to TRBJ2-1; D might be TRBD2 (5 bases). Per the germline V gene, CDR1 is SGDLS and CDR2 is YYNGEE. CDR3 size: 16 residues. V was clipped by 0 bases and J by 1 base, with 11 bases between them. Here the CDR3 reads CASSVVLRDSYNEQFF. CDR3 DNA: TGTGCCAGCAGCGTAGTTCTCCGGGATTCCTACAATGAGCAGTTCTTC.

The genes are TRBV28 and TRBJ2-3; 11 bases map to TRBD1. V trimming: 10 bases; J trimming: 6 bases; junction bases outside the gene matches: 18. The CDR3 covers 17 residues. Germline assignment: CDR1 MDHEN and CDR2 SYDVKM. The CDR3 DNA reads TGTGCCATCGGACAGGGGGCTTGGGGGGAATCTGCTGATACGCAGTATTTT. Translated: CAIGQGAWGESADTQYF.

V gene TRBV27 combines with J gene TRBJ1-2; TRBD1 is a possible D gene (6 bases). The V gene lost 6 bases and the J gene lost 2 bases, with 16 bases spanning the gap. Germline V gene lookup returns CDR1 MNHEY and CDR2 SMNVEV (reference sequence). The CDR3 loop spans 15 amino acids. DNA of the CDR3: TGTGCCAGCAGCGGGGCCGGGACAAAAAACTATGGCTACACCTTC. Translation: CASSGAGTKNYGYTF.

The gene calls are TRBV7-9 and TRBJ2-7; TRBD2 matches at 11 bases. After removal of 8 bases from V and 5 bases from J, the junction contained 5 bases not matched to a gene. The CDR3 has 13 amino acids. CDR1 SEHNR and CDR2 FQNEAQ come from the germline V gene (reference sequence). The CDR3 here is CASRLAGYDEQYF. The CDR3 DNA reads TGTGCCAGCCGACTAGCGGGATATGACGAGCAGTACTTC.

The rearrangement uses TRBV5-1 and TRBJ2-1, with a weak D call TRBD2 (7 bases). The CDR3 runs to 15 residues. Germline V gives CDR1 SGHRS, CDR2 YFSETQ. V was cut by 1 base and J by 4 bases, with 12 bases left in between. CDR3 nucleotides: TGCGCCAGCAGCTTGTCGGGGGGCGATTACAATGAGCAGTTCTTC. Translation: CASSLSGGDYNEQFF.

The V gene is TRBV7-6, the J gene TRBJ2-2; maybe TRBD2 (5 bases). Germline V gene lookup returns CDR1 SGHVS and CDR2 FNYEAQ. Trimming pared 1 base from V and 1 base from J, leaving 16 bases between. This CDR3 comprises 18 residues. CDR3 residues: CASSLDPGIAGNTGELFF. DNA of the CDR3: TGTGCCAGCAGCTTAGATCCGGGAATAGCAGGGAACACCGGGGAGCTGTTTTTT.

This rearrangement joins TRBV7-3 to TRBJ1-4; D unresolved. The CDR3 contains 17 residues. The germline V gene has CDR1 SGHTA and CDR2 FQGTGA. Trimming took 5 bases from V and 8 from J, leaving 24 bases between them. The CDR3 region has the DNA TGTGCCAGCAGCCGACCAAATTTACAGTCCCCGGGGGAAAAACTGTTTTTT. Protein product: CASSRPNLQSPGEKLFF.

This clone was seen a handful of times. V is TRBV27 and J is TRBJ2-5, with 7 bases identical to TRBD2. The CDR3 has 17 residues. J gave up 2 bases and V 2 bases, and 11 bases lay outside the gene matches. Germline V gene lookup returns CDR1 MNHEY and CDR2 SMNVEV (reference sequence). The CDR3 DNA reads TGTGCCAGCAGTTTAAGTCCCACGCTAGCGGAACAAGAGACCCAGTACTTC. Its protein product is CASSLSPTLAEQETQYF.